Reported below is one TCR beta chain. Its matching antigen is unknown. The sample comes from a study of cytomegalovirus exposure and HLA in healthy donors. PCR employed 60 Vbeta and 13 Jbeta primers. The protocol was immunoSEQ multiplex PCR, while the TCRdb copy is restricted to in-frame clones and leaves out a portion. The table records about 120,000 clones, 70% to 85% of them present only once. The germline gives CDR1 SGHAT, CDR2 FQDESV (reference sequence). V shed 5 bases, J shed 3 bases, and the junction held 3 bases outside the gene matches. The CDR3 extends over 14 amino acids. Notes on the study in general: Presence/absence analyses assumed roughly uniform sequencing depth across donors, which may not hold.

This rearrangement joins TRBV11-1 to TRBJ1-4; 7 nucleotides match TRBD1. The sequencing sample was made of PBMCs. This receptor was taken from a man aged 40-55 years in good health and CMV-seropositive. The CDR3 region is CASSDRDPNEKLFF. The DNA of the CDR3 is TGTGCCAGCAGCGACAGGGACCCTAATGAAAAACTGTTTTTT.